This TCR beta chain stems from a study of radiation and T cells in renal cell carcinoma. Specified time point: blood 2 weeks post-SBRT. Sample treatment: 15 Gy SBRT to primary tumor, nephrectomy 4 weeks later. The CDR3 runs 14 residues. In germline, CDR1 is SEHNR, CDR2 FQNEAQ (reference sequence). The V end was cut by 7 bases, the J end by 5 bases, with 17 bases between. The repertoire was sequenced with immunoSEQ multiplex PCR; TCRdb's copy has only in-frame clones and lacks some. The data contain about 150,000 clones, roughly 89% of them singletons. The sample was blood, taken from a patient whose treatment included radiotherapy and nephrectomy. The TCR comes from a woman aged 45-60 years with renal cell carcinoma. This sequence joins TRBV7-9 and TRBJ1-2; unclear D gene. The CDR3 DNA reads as TGTGCCAGCACTCGGGGAGGTTTGGATTATGGCTACACCTTC. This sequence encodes CASTRGGLDYGYTF.